A single sample gave rise to the 18 T cell receptor beta chains below, sequenced in a study of CD8 T cells in Susac syndrome (dated by TCRdb to about 2019). Library creation used the immunoSEQ multiplex PCR assay. RNA was extracted using the RNeasy kit, and roughly 0.5 to 1 microgram was reverse transcribed with random hexamers. The raw public data were reprocessed by TCRdb itself: fastp quality trimming at Q25, MiXCR clonotype calling, in-frame beta chains only. Rows are combined by CDR3 protein, so each entry shows the most common genes and DNA. The sample table shows under 150,000 distinct CDR3 sequences, and 90% to 95% are seen once. The top ten constitute 0.2% to 0.25% of the sample. Material for sequencing was CD8+ T cells from PBMCs. The receptor source for this set is a human donor with multiple sclerosis.

The rearrangement uses TRBV18 and TRBJ2-7; 10 nucleotides agree with TRBD1. Losses at the gene ends were 6 bases for V and 0 bases for J; bases not matched to a gene: 11. The CDR3 covers 17 residues. Germline V gene sequence: CDR1 KGHSH, CDR2 LQKENI. The CDR3 DNA reads as TGTGCCAGCTCTCGGGGCACCCGGACAGGGGGCTCCTACGAGCAGTACTTC. Amino acid sequence: CASSRGTRTGGSYEQYF.

This clonotype has only one observation. CDR3 DNA sequence: TGTGCCAGCAGTTTCTGGACAGGGGGCTACGAGCAGTACTTC. Amino acid sequence: CASSFWTGGYEQYF. V gene TRBV28 combines with J gene TRBJ2-7; 10 nucleotides line up with TRBD1. Trimming removed 3 bases from V and 3 bases from J; junction bases left unmatched: 2. Germline-derived CDR1 and CDR2 are MDHEN and SYDVKM. The CDR3 has 14 amino acids.

This chain links TRBV6-1 with TRBJ2-7; 9 nucleotides match TRBD2. The length of the CDR3 is 14 residues. The germline V gene has CDR1 MNHNS and CDR2 SASEGT. The V gene end was trimmed by 6 bases and the J gene end by 7 bases; junction bases not matched to a gene: 10. CDR3 amino acids: CASSPTSGFKEQYF. In DNA form, the CDR3 reads TGTGCCAGCAGCCCGACTAGCGGTTTTAAAGAGCAGTACTTC.

The chain uses TRBV6-5 and TRBJ2-2, with TRBD1 as a possible D gene (5 bases). The germline CDR1 and CDR2 sequences are MNHEY and SVGAGI. Trimming cost V 4 bases and J 1 base, with 13 bases left between them. CDR3 length: 16 residues. DNA of the CDR3: TGTGCCAGCAGTTCGGGCCACACAGGGAACACCGGGGAGCTGTTTTTT. This sequence encodes CASSSGHTGNTGELFF.

The rearrangement joins TRBV12-3 or TRBV12-4 to TRBJ2-5, with D perhaps TRBD1 or TRBD2 (5 bases each). The CDR3 covers 15 residues. The V and J ends lost 5 bases and 5 bases respectively, with 18 bases between them. CDR3 sequence (DNA): TGTGCCAGCAGTGGGACCTCTTTTCCTCGCGAGACCCAGTACTTC. Its translation is CASSGTSFPRETQYF.

The chain links TRBV7-9 to TRBJ2-6, with D unclear. This CDR3 spans 10 amino acids. V was trimmed by 4 bases and J by 13 bases, leaving 5 bases between them. Germline V gene lookup returns CDR1 SEHNR and CDR2 FQNEAQ (reference sequence). CDR3 protein: CASSSRVLTF. As DNA, the CDR3 is TGTGCCAGCAGCTCTCGGGTCCTGACTTTC.

This rearrangement joins TRBV20-1 to TRBJ2-1, with D perhaps matching TRBD2 (6 bases). V lost 2 bases, J lost 11 bases, and 28 bases lay in between. The CDR3 runs to 17 residues. CDR1 and CDR2 from the germline V gene are DFQATT and SNEGSKA (reference sequence). CDR3 in amino acids: CSARSPLGRGAGGQQFF. CDR3 coding DNA: TGCAGTGCTAGATCCCCTCTCGGTCGTGGGGCCGGGGGACAGCAGTTCTTC.

The chain is built from TRBV4-1 and TRBJ2-1, with D uncertain. There are 12 residues in the CDR3. Germline V CDR1 and CDR2: MGHRA, YSYEKL. The V gene lost 2 bases and the J gene lost 8 bases, with 7 bases spanning the gap. CDR3 loop: CASSQSQDEQFF. The CDR3 DNA is TGCGCCAGCAGCCAATCCCAGGATGAGCAGTTCTTC.

The chain carries TRBV28 and TRBJ2-7, with a possible D match to TRBD1 (5 bases). This CDR3 region has 14 residues. Trimming cost V 2 bases and J 2 bases, with 10 bases left between them. Germline V gene lookup returns CDR1 MDHEN and CDR2 SYDVKM. The DNA for the CDR3 is TGTGCCAGCAGTTTAAAGGGGCAAACCTACGAGCAGTACTTC. This sequence encodes CASSLKGQTYEQYF. The full variable domain, completed using reference TRBV28 and TRBJ2-7, is DVKVTQSSRYLVKRTGEKVFLECVQDMDHENMFWYRQDPGLGLRLIYFSYDVKMKEKGDIPEGYSVSREKKERFSLILESASTNQTSMYLCASSLKGQTYEQYFGPGTRLTVT.

The chain carries TRBV4-3 and TRBJ1-1; no firm D call. The V gene's germline CDR1 is LGHNA and CDR2 YSLEER. The CDR3 runs 13 residues. Trimming removed 6 bases from V and 5 bases from J, with 13 bases in between. As DNA, the CDR3 is TGCGCCAGCAGTCCGGAGCTGGGGACTGAAGCTTTCTTT. This encodes CASSPELGTEAFF.

The V and J genes are TRBV9 and TRBJ2-1; 13 bases match TRBD2. The CDR3 has 16 residues. Per germline, CDR1 SGDLS and CDR2 YYNGEE. V shed 3 bases, J shed 8 bases, and the junction held 8 bases outside the gene matches. CDR3 region: CASSAPGTSGTHEQFF. CDR3 nucleotides: TGTGCCAGCAGCGCCCCCGGGACTAGCGGGACCCATGAGCAGTTCTTC.

The chain couples TRBV11-2 to TRBJ2-2; a possible D gene is TRBD1 (6 bases). The CDR3 contains 17 residues. Germline lookup yields CDR1 SGHAT and CDR2 FQNNGV. Trimming left V 2 bases short and J 7 bases short, with 20 bases between. The CDR3 region has the DNA TGTGCCAGCAGCTTATACTCTAGGCAGGGGAAGGGCGGGGAGCTGTTTTTT. Protein sequence: CASSLYSRQGKGGELFF.

CDR3 in amino acids: CAVSQGYNEQFF. DNA of the CDR3: TGTGCCGTCTCCCAGGGATACAATGAGCAGTTCTTC. The V call is TRBV19, the J call TRBJ2-1; possible D gene TRBD1, 5 bases. Germline CDR1 LNHDA, CDR2 SQIVND (reference sequence). V dropped 11 bases and J dropped 4 bases, with 12 bases sitting between them. CDR3 length: 12 residues.

This clonotype has just one count. The DNA of the CDR3 is TGCAGCGTTGTCGGGGAAGCCGAAGCTTTCTTT. Amino acids: CSVVGEAEAFF. The chain couples TRBV29-1 to TRBJ1-1, with no clear D. V lost 4 bases and J 8 bases, leaving 11 bases between the germline ends. This CDR3 has 11 amino acids. CDR1 and CDR2 from the germline V gene are SQVTM and ANQGSEA.

Written as DNA, the CDR3 is TGTGCCAGTAGTATAGATAGCGGGCTCTCCTACGAGCAGTACTTC. Protein sequence: CASSIDSGLSYEQYF. The rearrangement joins TRBV19 to TRBJ2-7; 7 bases are shared with TRBD2. Trimming cost V 0 bases and J 0 bases; bases outside gene matches: 2. Per the germline V gene, CDR1 is LNHDA and CDR2 is SQIVND (reference sequence). The CDR3 length is 15 residues.

The chain links TRBV29-1 to TRBJ1-1; 7 bases match TRBD1. V lost 5 bases to trimming and J lost 0 bases; unmatched junction nucleotides: 0. CDR3 size: 12 residues. Germline-derived CDR1 and CDR2 are SQVTM and ANQGSEA. The CDR3 is CSVTGVNTEAFF. Here the CDR3 DNA reads TGCAGCGTTACAGGGGTGAACACTGAAGCTTTCTTT. The whole variable domain, remainder taken from reference TRBV29-1 and TRBJ1-1, is SAVISQKPSRDICQRGTSLTIQCQVDSQVTMMFWYRQQPGQSLTLIATANQGSEATYESGFVIDKFPISRPNLTFSTLTVSNMSPEDSSIYLCSVTGVNTEAFFGQGTRLTVV.

The V call is TRBV19, the J call TRBJ2-1, with D hard to call. The CDR3 loop spans 14 amino acids. CDR1 is LNHDA, CDR2 SQIVND, per germline (reference sequence). V was cut by 6 bases and J by 0 bases, with 9 bases left in between. The CDR3 sequence is CASSAISSYNEQFF. Here the CDR3 DNA reads TGTGCCAGTAGCGCTATTAGCTCCTACAATGAGCAGTTCTTC.

The rearrangement joins TRBV5-1 to TRBJ2-1; D call uncertain. V was pared by 4 bases and J by 9 bases, with 14 bases between. The CDR3 covers 13 residues. Germline CDR1 SGHRS, CDR2 YFSETQ. DNA of the CDR3: TGCGCCAGCAGCCCGTACCCCCCGGGTGAGCAGTTCTTC. Its protein is CASSPYPPGEQFF. The variable domain in full, completed from reference TRBV5-1 and TRBJ2-1, reads KAGVTQTPRYLIKTRGQQVTLSCSPISGHRSVSWYQQTPGQGLQFLFEYFSETQRNKGNFPGRFSGRQFSNSRSEMNVSTLELGDSALYLCASSPYPPGEQFFGPGTRLTVL.